Following are 23 T cell receptor beta chains from one sample sequenced in a study of cytomegalovirus exposure and HLA in healthy donors. Amplification used 60 Vbeta primers and 13 Jbeta primers. TCRdb keeps only in-frame clones here, not all; method: immunoSEQ multiplex PCR. The sample has 130,000 or so clones; more than 60% are singletons. Sequenced sample: PBMCs. Receptors were obtained from a female donor in good health and CMV-seronegative.

This clone appeared a few times. The CDR3 spells CASSLGQGGPEAFF. CDR3 coding DNA: TGTGCCAGCAGCTTGGGACAGGGGGGTCCTGAAGCTTTCTTT. The chain recombines TRBV5-4 with TRBJ1-1; 9 bases line up with TRBD1. CDR3 length: 14 residues. CDR1 is SGHNT and CDR2 is YYREEE in the germline V gene (reference sequence). V was pared by 0 bases and J by 6 bases, with 3 bases of the junction left unmatched.

CDR3 nucleotide sequence: TGTGCCAGCAGCTTATTAAGAGGACAGGGGGCTAGCAATCAGCCCCAGCATTTT. Protein product: CASSLLRGQGASNQPQHF. This rearrangement joins TRBV7-2 to TRBJ1-5; 11 positions match TRBD1. Germline assignment: CDR1 SGHTA and CDR2 FQGNSA. The CDR3 is made up of 18 amino acids. The V and J ends lost 2 bases and 0 bases, in that order; junction bases with no gene match: 6.

This clone came up once. The chain employs TRBV6-1 and TRBJ2-7, with TRBD1 identical over 7 bases. Germline V CDR1 and CDR2: MNHNS, SASEGT. CDR3 length equals 15 residues. The V segment lost 2 bases and the J segment 5 bases; nucleotides outside the gene matches: 9. This CDR3 reads CASSERGTGADEQYF. The DNA of the CDR3 is TGTGCCAGCAGTGAAAGGGGAACAGGGGCGGACGAGCAGTACTTC.

The sample holds one count of this clone. This rearrangement joins TRBV7-2 to TRBJ2-3; TRBD2 matches 7 bases. The germline CDR1 and CDR2 sequences are SGHTA and FQGNSA. CDR3 size: 17 residues. J gave up 0 bases and V 1 base, and 7 bases lay outside the gene matches. CDR3 region: CASSLVGTTPSTDTQYF. The CDR3 coding sequence is TGTGCCAGCAGCTTAGTCGGGACTACCCCTAGCACAGATACGCAGTATTTT.

This clone was detected only once. CDR3 bases: TGTGCCAGTAGTATCGACAGGGGTTGGAGGGCGGACACTGAAGCTTTCTTT. This codes for CASSIDRGWRADTEAFF. The chain is built from TRBV19 and TRBJ1-1; the match to TRBD1 covers 8 bases. The V segment lost 3 bases and the J segment 3 bases; nucleotides outside the gene matches: 12. CDR1 and CDR2 (germline): LNHDA, SQIVND (reference sequence). The CDR3 has 17 amino acids.

This rearrangement joins TRBV28 to TRBJ2-7, with a possible D match to TRBD2 (7 bases). Germline assignment: CDR1 MDHEN and CDR2 SYDVKM. Trimming removed 6 bases from V and 1 base from J, with 16 bases in between. The CDR3 is 15 residues long. The CDR3: CASSEGGESSYEQYF. The CDR3 DNA sequence: TGTGCCAGCAGCGAGGGGGGGGAAAGTTCCTACGAGCAGTACTTC.

In its sample, this clone was seen once. In DNA form, the CDR3 reads TGTGCCTGGAGCGCGGGAGGGGGCGGGGAGGGCTATGGCTACACCTTC. Translation gives CAWSAGGGGEGYGYTF. The chain combines TRBV30 with TRBJ1-2, with 7 bases aligning to TRBD1. Germline values: CDR1 GTSNPN, CDR2 SVGIG (reference sequence). This CDR3 is 16 amino acids long. The V gene end was trimmed by 3 bases and the J gene end by 4 bases; junction bases not matched to a gene: 14.

This chain links TRBV9 with TRBJ1-1; 7 bases fit TRBD1. After removal of 4 bases from V and 11 bases from J, the junction contained 14 bases not matched to a gene. The V gene's germline CDR1 is SGDLS and CDR2 YYNGEE. The CDR3 has 14 residues. CDR3 coding DNA: TGTGCCAGCAGCCCCCAGGGGGAGAGCGTTGGGGCTTTCTTT. This codes for CASSPQGESVGAFF.

The rearrangement uses TRBV6-5 and TRBJ2-5; D is perhaps TRBD2 (6 bases). V was trimmed by 6 bases and J by 4 bases, leaving 12 bases between them. CDR3 length: 13 residues. Germline CDR1 is MNHEY and CDR2 is SVGAGI. CDR3 amino acids: CASSLGLIETQYF. The CDR3 DNA sequence: TGTGCCAGCAGCCTGGGACTGATAGAGACCCAGTACTTC.

The J gene is TRBJ2-3, the V gene TRBV5-1; TRBD1 matches at 7 bases. Germline loops: CDR1 SGHRS, CDR2 YFSETQ. The V segment lost 4 bases and the J segment 2 bases; nucleotides outside the gene matches: 4. The CDR3 sequence is 14 residues long. The CDR3 loop is CASSVTGNTDTQYF. CDR3 nucleotide sequence: TGCGCCAGCAGCGTGACAGGGAACACAGATACGCAGTATTTT.

The V and J genes are TRBV2 and TRBJ2-3, with 7 bases aligning to TRBD1. The CDR3 has 14 amino acids. The V gene end was trimmed by 6 bases and the J gene end by 7 bases; junction bases not matched to a gene: 10. Germline V CDR1 and CDR2: SNHLY, FYNNEI. The CDR3 is CASRAGTVSNTQYF. In DNA form, the CDR3 reads TGTGCCAGCAGAGCCGGGACAGTTAGTAATACGCAGTATTTT.

The genes are TRBV19 and TRBJ2-6; D is uncertain. V dropped 0 bases and J dropped 0 bases, with 6 bases sitting between them. There are 16 residues in the CDR3. Germline V CDR1 and CDR2: LNHDA, SQIVND (reference sequence). Written as DNA, the CDR3 is TGTGCCAGTAGTATAGAAAGCCTCTCTGGGGCCAACGTCCTGACTTTC. Protein product: CASSIESLSGANVLTF.

V gene TRBV13 combines with J gene TRBJ2-7; maybe TRBD2 (5 bases). This CDR3 has 15 amino acids. Per the germline V gene, CDR1 is PRHDT and CDR2 is FYEKMQ (reference sequence). The germline V and J ends were trimmed by 0 bases and 7 bases, with 16 bases remaining between them. The CDR3 coding sequence is TGTGCCAGCAGCTTAGGTGGAGTGGGGAGTTCTGAGCAGTACTTC. This gives the protein CASSLGGVGSSEQYF.

A word on this clone: At the DNA level, this CDR3 is encoded by other sequences in the same sample as well. This chain connects TRBV6-5 to TRBJ1-1; D gene uncertain. The V gene lost 0 bases and the J gene lost 1 base, with 6 bases spanning the gap. The CDR3 has 14 amino acids. From germline, CDR1 is MNHEY and CDR2 SVGAGI. CDR3 nucleotide sequence: TGTGCCAGCAGTTACTCCCGGGAGAACACTGAAGCTTTCTTT. This gives the protein CASSYSRENTEAFF.

This sequence joins TRBV7-8 and TRBJ2-1, with TRBD1 identical over 9 bases. Germline V CDR1 and CDR2: SGHVS, FQNEAQ. Germline trimming cut 1 base from V and 9 bases from J; bases unmatched to any gene: 7. CDR3 length: 15 residues. The CDR3 spells CASSLDRGRSGEQFF. CDR3 in DNA: TGTGCCAGCAGCTTAGACAGGGGGCGATCGGGTGAGCAGTTCTTC.

The J gene is TRBJ2-7, the V gene TRBV7-9; 7 bases agree with TRBD1. Germline V gives CDR1 SEHNR, CDR2 FQNEAQ (reference sequence). This CDR3 has 15 amino acids. Trimming took 1 base from V and 7 from J; bases not matched to a gene: 10. The CDR3, as DNA: TGTGCCAGCAGCTTAGTTAAGGGGGCTGGTGAGGAGCAGTACTTC. Its protein product is CASSLVKGAGEEQYF.

A few counts support this clone. The chain employs TRBV29-1 and TRBJ1-4; a possible D gene is TRBD1 (6 bases). V dropped 7 bases and J dropped 5 bases, with 14 bases sitting between them. Germline CDR1 is SQVTM and CDR2 is ANQGSEA. CDR3 length equals 13 residues. The CDR3 bases are TGCAGCGCTAAAAGGGGGGGGAATGAAAAACTGTTTTTT. Protein product: CSAKRGGNEKLFF.

The chain links TRBV28 to TRBJ2-7; the D gene is possibly TRBD2 (5 bases). The CDR3 spans 12 residues. CDR1 and CDR2 from the germline V gene are MDHEN and SYDVKM. Trimming pared 7 bases from V and 0 bases from J, leaving 7 bases between. Here the CDR3 reads CASTGISYEQYF. CDR3 coding DNA: TGTGCCAGCACGGGGATCTCCTACGAGCAGTACTTC.

The rearrangement uses TRBV2 and TRBJ2-3; 9 nucleotides agree with TRBD2. V gave up 6 bases and J gave up 4 bases; unmatched junction bases: 8. The CDR3 covers 15 residues. The germline CDR1 and CDR2 sequences are SNHLY and FYNNEI. The CDR3, as DNA: TGTGCCAGCAGGGACGCGGGAGGGCTTTCAGATACGCAGTATTTT. This gives the protein CASRDAGGLSDTQYF.

The J gene is TRBJ2-7, the V gene TRBV12-5, with D perhaps TRBD1 (6 bases). This CDR3 has 13 residues. Trimming cost V 6 bases and J 6 bases, with 15 bases left between them. From germline, CDR1 is LGHNT and CDR2 FRNRAP. CDR3 in DNA: TGTGCTAGTGGGGGCTTGCGAGGGGGCGAGCAGTACTTC. This translates into CASGGLRGGEQYF. The full variable domain, with the rest looked up from reference TRBV12-5 and TRBJ2-7, is DARVTQTPRHKVTEMGQEVTMRCQPILGHNTVFWYRQTMMQGLELLAYFRNRAPLDDSGMPKDRFSAEMPDATLATLKIQPSEPRDSAVYFCASGGLRGGEQYFGPGTRLTVT.

The chain couples TRBV2 to TRBJ1-1; 7 positions agree with TRBD1. V lost 8 bases and J lost 4; bases outside the gene matches: 7. CDR3 length: 13 residues. Germline-derived CDR1 and CDR2 are SNHLY and FYNNEI. The CDR3 reads CASGPGGITEAFF. For the CDR3, the DNA is TGTGCCAGCGGACCAGGGGGTATCACTGAAGCTTTCTTT.

V and J are TRBV4-1 and TRBJ1-1; D remains unclear. The CDR3 totals 15 residues. V lost 2 bases to trimming and J lost 5 bases, with 15 bases between them. Germline V CDR1 and CDR2: MGHRA, YSYEKL. CDR3 bases: TGCGCCAGCAGCCAAAGTCCGACGGGTGGGACTGAAGCTTTCTTT. Its protein product is CASSQSPTGGTEAFF.

The chain links TRBV11-3 to TRBJ1-1, with 9 bases aligning to TRBD1. The CDR3 has 13 amino acids. Germline V gene data show CDR1 as SGHNT and CDR2 as YENEEA. The trim removed 2 bases at V and 7 bases at J, leaving 2 bases unmatched. Written as DNA, the CDR3 is TGTGCCAGCAGCTTAAGGACAGGGGATGAAGCTTTCTTT. Protein: CASSLRTGDEAFF.